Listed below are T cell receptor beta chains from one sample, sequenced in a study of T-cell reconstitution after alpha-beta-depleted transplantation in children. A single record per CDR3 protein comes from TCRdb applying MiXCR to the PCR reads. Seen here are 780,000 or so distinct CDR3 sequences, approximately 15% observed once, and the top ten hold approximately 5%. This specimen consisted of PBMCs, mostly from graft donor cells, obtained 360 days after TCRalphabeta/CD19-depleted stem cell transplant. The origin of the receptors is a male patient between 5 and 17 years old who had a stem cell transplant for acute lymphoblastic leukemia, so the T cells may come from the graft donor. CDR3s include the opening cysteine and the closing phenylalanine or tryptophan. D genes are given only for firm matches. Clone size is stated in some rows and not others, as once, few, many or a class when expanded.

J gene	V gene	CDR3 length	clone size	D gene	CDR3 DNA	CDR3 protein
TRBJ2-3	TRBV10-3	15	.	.	TGTGTCACCACGAGGGGGGGGACTACCACAGATACGCAGTATTTT	CVTTRGGTTTDTQYF
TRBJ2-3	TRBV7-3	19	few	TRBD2	TGTGCCAGCAGCTTATGGCCAAGCCTAGCGGGAGGTACCACAGATACGCAGTATTTT	CASSLWPSLAGGTTDTQYF
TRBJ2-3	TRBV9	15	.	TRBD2	TGTGCCAGCAGCGCGGGACTAGCTAGCACAGATACGCAGTATTTT	CASSAGLASTDTQYF
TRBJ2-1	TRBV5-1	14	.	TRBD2	TGCGCCAGCAGTACTAGCGGGAGCCACAATGAGCAGTTCTTC	CASSTSGSHNEQFF
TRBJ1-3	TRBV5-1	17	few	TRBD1	TGCGCCAGCAGCCCCCCCGGGACAGGGGGCATTGGAAACACCATATATTTT	CASSPPGTGGIGNTIYF
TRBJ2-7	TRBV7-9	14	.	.	TGTGCCAGCAGCCCGCTCCAGGGTCTCTACGAGCAGTACTTC	CASSPLQGLYEQYF
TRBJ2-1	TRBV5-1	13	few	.	TGCGCCAGCAGCTTTTGGCCCTACAATGAGCAGTTCTTC	CASSFWPYNEQFF
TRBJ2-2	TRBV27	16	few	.	TGTGCCAGCAGTACCCTAGCGCTCAAAAACACCGGGGAGCTGTTTTTT	CASSTLALKNTGELFF
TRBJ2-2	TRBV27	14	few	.	TGTGCCAGCATGCGGGGTTGGTCCTCCGGGGAGCTGTTTTTT	CASMRGWSSGELFF
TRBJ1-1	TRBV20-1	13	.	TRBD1	TGCAGTGCAACGACCGGGACAGGGTGGGCAGCTTTCTTT	CSATTGTGWAAFF
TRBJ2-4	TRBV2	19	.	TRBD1	TGTGCCAGCAGCGGGCTCCGGGACAGTAATATTCTGGCCAAAAACATTCAGTACTTC	CASSGLRDSNILAKNIQYF
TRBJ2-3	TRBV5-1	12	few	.	TGCGCCAGCAGCCAGTTGACGAATACGCAGTATTTT	CASSQLTNTQYF
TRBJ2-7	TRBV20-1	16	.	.	TGCAGTGCACACGCGAGGGGGCGGGGGCCGTTTTACGAGCAGTACTTC	CSAHARGRGPFYEQYF